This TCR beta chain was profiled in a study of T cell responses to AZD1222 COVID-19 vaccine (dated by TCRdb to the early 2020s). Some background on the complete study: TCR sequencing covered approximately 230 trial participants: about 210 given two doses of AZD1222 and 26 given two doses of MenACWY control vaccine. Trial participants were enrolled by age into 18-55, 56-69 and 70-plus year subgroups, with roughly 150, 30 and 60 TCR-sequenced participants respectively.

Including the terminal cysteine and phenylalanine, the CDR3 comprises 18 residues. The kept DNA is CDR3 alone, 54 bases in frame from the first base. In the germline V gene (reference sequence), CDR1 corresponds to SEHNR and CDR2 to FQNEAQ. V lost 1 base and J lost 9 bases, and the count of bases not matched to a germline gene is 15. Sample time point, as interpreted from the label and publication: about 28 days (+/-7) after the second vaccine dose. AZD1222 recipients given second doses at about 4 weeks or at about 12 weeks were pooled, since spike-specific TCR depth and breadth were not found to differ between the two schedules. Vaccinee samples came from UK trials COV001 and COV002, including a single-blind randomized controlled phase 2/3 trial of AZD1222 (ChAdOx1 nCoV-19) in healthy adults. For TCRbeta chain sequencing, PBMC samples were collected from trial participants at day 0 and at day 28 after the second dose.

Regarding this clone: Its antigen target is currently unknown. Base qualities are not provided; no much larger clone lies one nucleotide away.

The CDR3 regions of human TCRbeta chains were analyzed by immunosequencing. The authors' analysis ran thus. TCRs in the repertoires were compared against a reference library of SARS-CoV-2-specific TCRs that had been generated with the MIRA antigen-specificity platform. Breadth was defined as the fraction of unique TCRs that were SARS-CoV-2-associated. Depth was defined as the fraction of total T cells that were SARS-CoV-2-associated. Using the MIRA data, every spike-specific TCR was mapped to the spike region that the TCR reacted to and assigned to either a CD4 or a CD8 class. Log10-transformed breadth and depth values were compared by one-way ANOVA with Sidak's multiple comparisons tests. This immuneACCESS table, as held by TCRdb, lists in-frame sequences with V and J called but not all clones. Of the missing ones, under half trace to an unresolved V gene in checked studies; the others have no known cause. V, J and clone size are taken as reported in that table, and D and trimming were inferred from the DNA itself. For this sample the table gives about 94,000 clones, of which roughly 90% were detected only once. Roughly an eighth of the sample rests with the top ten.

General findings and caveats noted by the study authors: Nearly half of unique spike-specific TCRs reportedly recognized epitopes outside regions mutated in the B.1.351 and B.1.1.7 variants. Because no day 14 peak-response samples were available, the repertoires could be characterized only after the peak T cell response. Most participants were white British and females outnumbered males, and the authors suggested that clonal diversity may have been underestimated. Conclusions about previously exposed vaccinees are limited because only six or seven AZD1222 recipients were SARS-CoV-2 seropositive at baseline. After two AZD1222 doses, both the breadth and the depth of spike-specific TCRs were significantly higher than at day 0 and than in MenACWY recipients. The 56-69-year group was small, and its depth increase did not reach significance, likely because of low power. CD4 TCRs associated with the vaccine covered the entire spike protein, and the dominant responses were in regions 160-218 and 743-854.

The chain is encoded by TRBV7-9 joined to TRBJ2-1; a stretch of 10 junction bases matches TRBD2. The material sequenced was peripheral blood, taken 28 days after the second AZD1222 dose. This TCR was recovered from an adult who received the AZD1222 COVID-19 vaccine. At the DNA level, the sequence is TGTGCCAGCAGCTTAGAGCACGGTGCAGCGGGAGGGCCAGGTGAGCAGTTCTTC. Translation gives CASSLEHGAAGGPGEQFF.